This T cell receptor (beta chain) was sequenced in a study of T cell repertoires in cytomegalovirus infection. Background on the study: Public TCR beta signatures marked donors with CMV infection and the matching HLA. Study-wide results and limits: The ex vivo response showed dominance by HLA-C-restricted CMV-specific TCR beta clonotypes. Carriage of CMV together with the relevant HLA was identifiable through cumulative public TCR beta family frequency.

CDR3 length equals 14 residues. V dropped 5 bases and J dropped 6 bases, with 16 bases sitting between them. Germline CDR1 is SGHTA and CDR2 is FQGNSA. TCRdb used MiXCR to reprocess the reads, holding one entry per CDR3 protein. The table records around 530,000 distinct CDR3 sequences, approximately 25% of them present only once. Regarding this clonotype: Its antigen is currently unknown.

This sequence originates from a human donor in good health (CMV status not recorded). Some clones in this sample may be carry-over from other donors' samples. The rearrangement joins TRBV7-2 to TRBJ2-5; D gene unclear. Sequencing used PBMCs. CDR3 residues: CASSPPPARQTQYF. The CDR3 DNA reads as TGTGCCAGCAGCCCCCCCCCCGCTCGCCAGACCCAGTACTTC.